This is a list of T cell receptor beta chains from one sample in a study of human T cells and chemical hapten exposure. MiXCR, run by TCRdb on the RACE reads, gives a single entry per CDR3 protein. The table has about 99,000 distinct CDR3 sequences, roughly 12% seen once; the top ten hold approximately 2%. Sequencing used whole blood, obtained in connection with sensitization to the hapten diphenylcyclopropenone (DPC). Receptors originate from a woman in her 40s with alopecia areata. Some clones in this sample may be carry-over from other donors' samples. Both conserved end residues are part of each CDR3. The order of the fields is V gene, J gene, CDR3 protein.

V: TRBV6-2/TRBV6-3; J: TRBJ1-1; CDR3: CASSYSPGNPYEAFF
V: TRBV20-1; J: TRBJ2-3; CDR3: CSARPTDTQYF
V: TRBV11-3; J: TRBJ2-7; CDR3: CASSPGTSSSSYEQYF
V: TRBV11-3; J: TRBJ2-1; CDR3: CASSSRHSQGLAVNEQFF
V: TRBV7-2; J: TRBJ1-2; CDR3: CASSLGADRVLGGYTF
V: TRBV20-1; J: TRBJ2-3; CDR3: CSASRGQGYTDTQYF
V: TRBV5-1; J: TRBJ2-3; CDR3: CASSLDGTGWTDTQYF
V: TRBV29-1; J: TRBJ2-1; CDR3: CSVAPSGTFSYNEQFF
V: TRBV18; J: TRBJ2-1; CDR3: CASSGGQTTYNKQFF
V: TRBV12-3/TRBV12-4; J: TRBJ2-3; CDR3: CASSPPTTDTQYF
V: TRBV12-3/TRBV12-4; J: TRBJ1-5; CDR3: CASSLAPQAGNQPQHF
V: TRBV13; J: TRBJ2-1; CDR3: CASSFLSGRSYNEQFF
V: TRBV7-3; J: TRBJ2-3; CDR3: CASSAGLAGSTDTQYF
V: TRBV7-2; J: TRBJ1-1; CDR3: CASSLDGLGRAFF
V: TRBV29-1; J: TRBJ2-5; CDR3: CSVAGTVKETQYF
V: TRBV20-1; J: TRBJ2-1; CDR3: CSASNYNEQFF
V: TRBV20-1; J: TRBJ1-5; CDR3: CSASVWGSNQPQHF
V: TRBV10-3; J: TRBJ1-6; CDR3: CAISESKGVNSPLHF
V: TRBV7-9; J: TRBJ2-1; CDR3: CASSFDAGEQFF
V: TRBV28; J: TRBJ1-1; CDR3: CASSLGQGAFF
V: TRBV5-6; J: TRBJ1-5; CDR3: CASSRDRGSNQPQHF
V: TRBV18; J: TRBJ1-1; CDR3: CASRQYTEAFF
V: TRBV2; J: TRBJ2-7; CDR3: CASRSSSGRYEQYF
V: TRBV29-1; J: TRBJ2-3; CDR3: CSVRPAGGLGDTQYF
V: TRBV7-9; J: TRBJ2-7; CDR3: CASRELAGTYEQYF
V: TRBV12-3/TRBV12-4; J: TRBJ2-5; CDR3: CASLQGPQETQYF
V: TRBV20-1; J: TRBJ2-7; CDR3: CSALQGSRGYEQYF
V: TRBV3-1; J: TRBJ1-2; CDR3: CASSHDRDWYYGYTF
V: TRBV20-1; J: TRBJ2-3; CDR3: CSPLSTDTQYF